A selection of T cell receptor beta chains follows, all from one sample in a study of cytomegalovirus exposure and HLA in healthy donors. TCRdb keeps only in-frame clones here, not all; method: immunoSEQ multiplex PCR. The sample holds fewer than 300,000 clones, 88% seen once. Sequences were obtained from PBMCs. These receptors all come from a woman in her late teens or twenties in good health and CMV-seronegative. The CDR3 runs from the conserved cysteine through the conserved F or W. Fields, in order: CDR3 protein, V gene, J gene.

CASSIATTATYEQYF	TRBV19	TRBJ2-7
CASSQYQGQETQYF	TRBV7-6	TRBJ2-5
CASRDRANIQYF	TRBV2	TRBJ2-4
CASSPGWGLHTEAFF	TRBV28	TRBJ1-1
CASSLRQGRANYGYTF	TRBV21-1	TRBJ1-2
CASSWDRGGNQPQHF	TRBV6-1	TRBJ1-5
CASSLGLSSYEQYF	TRBV27	TRBJ2-7
CASSPRGQGGNEQFF	TRBV5-1	TRBJ2-1
CASSQQGEFYGYTF	TRBV18	TRBJ1-2
CASSFYRNTEAFF	TRBV5-6	TRBJ1-1
CASSTYGGGPNQPQHF	TRBV27	TRBJ1-5
CATSRMSHSEGNIQYF	TRBV15	TRBJ2-4
CASKLAGGYNEQFF	TRBV10-2	TRBJ2-1
CASSFSGKDEKLFF	TRBV7-9	TRBJ1-4
CASSRDRASYEQYF	TRBV11-3	TRBJ2-7
CASAQGLVYEQYF	TRBV19	TRBJ2-7
CASSAHSPANYGYTF	TRBV6-5	TRBJ1-2
CASSSQSRGGNQPQHF	TRBV6-5	TRBJ1-5
CASSLGRLLETQYF	TRBV28	TRBJ2-5
CASSLALLRETGSYEQYF	TRBV5-1	TRBJ2-7
CASSLNRGDKDTQYF	TRBV5-1	TRBJ2-3
CASSWTGKDSPLHF	TRBV9	TRBJ1-6
CASSSDSAYQPQHF	TRBV28	TRBJ1-5
CASSRGTSGRGTDTQYF	TRBV18	TRBJ2-3
CASTLRDRGNGYTF	TRBV19	TRBJ1-2
CASSQDPRDSYEQYF	TRBV4-2	TRBJ2-7
CASSQHPAGLGNTEAFF	TRBV7-2	TRBJ1-1
CASSLQDRVYEQYF	TRBV5-4	TRBJ2-7
CAWSETSGMSAYEQYF	TRBV30	TRBJ2-7
CASSITGTVNTEAFF	TRBV27	TRBJ1-1
CASSQEDRAVQPQHF	TRBV4-1	TRBJ1-5
CASSGTENQPQHF	TRBV25-1	TRBJ1-5
CASSLQGATDTQYF	TRBV5-6	TRBJ2-3
CASSFRTGGNYGYTF	TRBV13	TRBJ1-2
CALRDIIYNEQFF	TRBV5-4	TRBJ2-1
CASSDSGGDGANVLTF	TRBV6-4	TRBJ2-6
CSVGGYSYNEQFF	TRBV29-1	TRBJ2-1
CATSRAAGVNTQYF	TRBV15	TRBJ2-3
CASSLVRGTGGEGYTF	TRBV27	TRBJ1-2
CASSEAGGSPGKNIQYF	TRBV2	TRBJ2-4
CASSPNRVSYEQYF	TRBV7-6	TRBJ2-7
CASSLWQGQGSNQPQHF	TRBV28	TRBJ1-5
CASSLGAGGSQPQHF	TRBV27	TRBJ1-5